Below, 22 T cell receptor beta chains from the same sample are listed, as sequenced in a study of shared clonotypes between healthy human individuals (dated by TCRdb to about 2020). The library was prepared using the immunoSEQ multiplex PCR assay. In TCRdb, the immuneACCESS table is reduced to in-frame sequences with V and J assigned. These tables do not hold every clone; where another copy was compared, an unresolved V gene accounts for under half, and the others remain unexplained. The sample table holds hundreds of thousands of clones, of which about 96% were seen once. The top ten clones comprise 0.2% to 0.25% of the sample. For the CD8 naive samples, CD45RO-negative cells were positively selected for CCR7, yielding a CD45RA+CCR7+ population from which TemRA cells were excluded. Material for sequencing was naive CD8+ T cells sorted from blood. The label giving this sample's cell subset or site can be read as: CD45RA+CCR7+. All receptors derive from a man under 40 in good health.

The rearrangement uses TRBV7-9 and TRBJ1-4, with D unresolved. The CDR3 totals 12 residues. Germline V gene lookup returns CDR1 SEHNR and CDR2 FQNEAQ (reference sequence). The ends were cut back, 10 bases at V and 4 bases at J, with 10 bases in the middle. For the CDR3, the DNA is TGTGCCATCGATGGTGATAATGAAAAACTGTTTTTT. Protein: CAIDGDNEKLFF.

The chain combines TRBV10-1 with TRBJ2-1, with D tentatively TRBD1 (6 bases). CDR1 is WNHNN and CDR2 is SYGVQD in the germline V gene (reference sequence). This CDR3 has 13 residues. Between the trimmed V and J ends, which lost 10 bases and 8 bases, there was a span of 18 bases. CDR3: CATRAGETYEQFF. CDR3 nucleotide sequence: TGCGCCACCAGGGCAGGGGAGACGTATGAGCAGTTCTTC.

The genes are TRBV27 and TRBJ2-2, with TRBD1 matching 11 bases. Trimming cost V 4 bases and J 4 bases; bases outside gene matches: 8. This CDR3 has 17 residues. CDR1 MNHEY and CDR2 SMNVEV come from the germline V gene (reference sequence). This CDR3 reads CASSSRSGTGGTGELFF. In DNA form, the CDR3 reads TGTGCCAGCAGTTCTCGATCCGGGACAGGGGGCACCGGGGAGCTGTTTTTT.

The genes are TRBV6-5 and TRBJ2-7; D assignment may be TRBD1 or TRBD2 (5 bases each). The germline V and J ends were trimmed by 3 bases and 4 bases, with 16 bases remaining between them. CDR1 and CDR2 from the germline V gene are MNHEY and SVGAGI. CDR3 length: 15 amino acids. The DNA of the CDR3 is TGTGCCAGCAGTTATGGGGACCACTCGAGTTACGAGCAGTACTTC. Translation: CASSYGDHSSYEQYF.

The V and J genes are TRBV27 and TRBJ2-7; the D is unclear. The CDR3 consists of 14 residues. The germline V gene encodes CDR1 MNHEY and CDR2 SMNVEV (reference sequence). Trimming left V 4 bases short and J 3 bases short, with 13 bases between. The CDR3 bases are TGTGCCAGCAGTTCTGGTGACACCCGCTACGAGCAGTACTTC. As protein: CASSSGDTRYEQYF.

This clone was seen just once. The V gene is TRBV7-9, the J gene TRBJ2-1; D may be TRBD1 or TRBD2 (5 bases each). V lost 3 bases to trimming and J lost 9 bases, with 9 bases between them. CDR1 is SEHNR, CDR2 FQNEAQ, per germline (reference sequence). The CDR3 sequence is 12 residues long. CDR3 sequence: CASSFGGAEQFF. The CDR3 DNA sequence: TGTGCCAGCAGCTTTGGGGGAGCTGAGCAGTTCTTC.

The V gene is TRBV7-2, the J gene TRBJ2-1, with 11 bases that match TRBD2. Trimming at V came to 5 bases and at J to 3 bases, leaving 6 bases not matched to a gene. Germline CDR1 and CDR2: SGHTA and FQGNSA. The CDR3 sequence is 16 residues long. In DNA, the CDR3 is TGTGCCAGCAGCCACCGACTAGCGGGACTCTACAATGAGCAGTTCTTC. Protein sequence: CASSHRLAGLYNEQFF.

This clone was detected once. This chain links TRBV27 with TRBJ2-1, with 13 bases that match TRBD2. Per germline, CDR1 MNHEY and CDR2 SMNVEV (reference sequence). The V segment lost 7 bases and the J segment 4 bases; nucleotides outside the gene matches: 4. This CDR3 spans 15 amino acids. The CDR3 loop is CASKPGLAGYNEQFF. CDR3 DNA: TGTGCCAGCAAACCGGGACTAGCGGGGTACAATGAGCAGTTCTTC.

This clone has only one observation. The chain carries TRBV5-6 and TRBJ2-7, with 7 bases identical to TRBD2. Trimming took 4 bases from V and 0 from J; bases not matched to a gene: 19. Germline-derived CDR1 and CDR2 are SGHDT and YYEEEE. The length of the CDR3 is 19 residues. The CDR3 loop reads CASSPRRRSGLSYSYEQYF. The CDR3 nucleotides are TGTGCCAGCAGCCCACGTCGGCGTAGCGGGCTAAGCTACTCCTACGAGCAGTACTTC.

The CDR3 nucleotides read TGCGCCAGCAGTGAAGTAGGGAGGGGGACTGAAGCTTTCTTT. Its protein product is CASSEVGRGTEAFF. This chain links TRBV10-2 with TRBJ1-1, with a possible D match to TRBD1 (6 bases). Germline loops: CDR1 WSHSY, CDR2 SAAADI. The V end lost 3 bases, the J end lost 5 bases, and 13 bases lay between the germline ends. The length of the CDR3 is 14 residues.

The chain links TRBV27 to TRBJ1-5, with 10 bases that match TRBD1. The germline CDR1 and CDR2 sequences are MNHEY and SMNVEV (reference sequence). The CDR3 has 17 amino acids. Unmatched junction bases numbered 6, after V lost 2 bases and J lost 2 bases. CDR3: CASSLTGQGFGNQPQHF. CDR3 DNA: TGTGCCAGCAGTTTAACGGGACAGGGGTTCGGCAATCAGCCCCAGCATTTT.

V is TRBV7-9 and J is TRBJ1-2; D call uncertain. CDR3 length: 12 amino acids. V gave up 5 bases and J gave up 5 bases, with 9 bases separating them. Germline lookup yields CDR1 SEHNR and CDR2 FQNEAQ (reference sequence). The CDR3 sequence: CASSPTVYGYTF. The CDR3 DNA is TGTGCCAGCAGCCCGACGGTTTATGGCTACACCTTC.

The V and J genes are TRBV29-1 and TRBJ2-3, with a weak D call TRBD2 (5 bases). The CDR3 is 13 amino acids. Germline values: CDR1 SQVTM, CDR2 ANQGSEA. The V end was cut by 7 bases, the J end by 6 bases, with 17 bases between. For the CDR3, the DNA is TGCAGCGCCCACCTACTAGTGACGGATACGCAGTATTTT. This encodes CSAHLLVTDTQYF.

Points on this clone: Within the sample, other DNA sequences also encode this same CDR3. This chain connects TRBV5-1 to TRBJ2-5; 9 bases map to TRBD2. Germline lookup yields CDR1 SGHRS and CDR2 YFSETQ. With V trimmed by 0 bases and J by 2 bases, 2 bases remained unmatched. The CDR3 covers 15 residues. For the CDR3, the DNA is TGCGCCAGCAGCTTGGGCGGGAGGGTTCAAGAGACCCAGTACTTC. The encoded protein is CASSLGGRVQETQYF. The entire variable domain, with the rest obtained from reference TRBV5-1 and TRBJ2-5, is as follows: KAGVTQTPRYLIKTRGQQVTLSCSPISGHRSVSWYQQTPGQGLQFLFEYFSETQRNKGNFPGRFSGRQFSNSRSEMNVSTLELGDSALYLCASSLGGRVQETQYFGPGTRLLVL.

The genes are TRBV28 and TRBJ1-3; no clear D gene. There are 15 residues in the CDR3. V lost 8 bases and J 0 bases, leaving 14 bases between the germline ends. Germline V gene sequence: CDR1 MDHEN, CDR2 SYDVKM. The CDR3 loop is CASEGFLPSGNTIYF. The CDR3 DNA follows: TGTGCCAGCGAGGGCTTTCTACCCTCTGGAAACACCATATATTTT.

The chain joins TRBV28 to TRBJ2-1, with 8 positions matching TRBD2. Germline loops: CDR1 MDHEN, CDR2 SYDVKM. V lost 5 bases to trimming and J lost 4 bases; unmatched junction nucleotides: 7. The CDR3 loop spans 15 amino acids. CDR3 residues: CASSREGEVYNEQFF. The CDR3 DNA is TGTGCCAGCAGTCGGGAGGGCGAAGTTTACAATGAGCAGTTCTTC.

This sequence joins TRBV25-1 and TRBJ2-7; 9 positions agree with TRBD2. CDR3 length: 18 residues. CDR1 MGHDK and CDR2 SYGVNS come from the germline V gene. Trimming cost V 1 base and J 4 bases; bases outside gene matches: 14. CDR3 sequence: CASSEFGTSLRHTYEQYF. The CDR3 DNA reads as TGTGCCAGCAGTGAATTCGGGACTAGCTTGCGCCACACGTACGAGCAGTACTTC.

The V gene is TRBV11-3, the J gene TRBJ2-1, with TRBD1 as a possible D gene (5 bases). CDR3 size: 17 residues. V lost 5 bases, J lost 0 bases, and 17 bases lay in between. Germline V CDR1 and CDR2: SGHNT, YENEEA. The CDR3 here is CASSDRQMGNSYNEQFF. The DNA of the CDR3 is TGTGCCAGCAGCGACCGACAGATGGGGAACTCCTACAATGAGCAGTTCTTC. Supplemented by reference TRBV11-3 and TRBJ2-1, the full variable domain reads EAGVVQSPRYKIIEKKQPVAFWCNPISGHNTLYWYLQNLGQGPELLIRYENEEAVDDSQLPKDRFSAERLKGVDSTLKIQPAELGDSAVYLCASSDRQMGNSYNEQFFGPGTRLTVL.

The chain combines TRBV5-6 with TRBJ2-7, with D unresolved. V lost 0 bases to trimming and J lost 6 bases, with 7 bases between them. CDR3 length: 12 residues. Germline values: CDR1 SGHDT, CDR2 YYEEEE. CDR3 sequence: CASSLGQLEQYF. In DNA, the CDR3 is TGTGCCAGCAGCTTGGGGCAGCTCGAGCAGTACTTC.

Only one count was recorded for this clone. This sequence joins TRBV7-9 and TRBJ2-5; 9 bases map to TRBD2. V trimming: 5 bases; J trimming: 5 bases; junction bases outside the gene matches: 9. The germline CDR1 and CDR2 sequences are SEHNR and FQNEAQ (reference sequence). This CDR3 is built from 15 residues. The CDR3 is CASSPPLAGLETQYF. CDR3 coding DNA: TGTGCCAGCAGCCCCCCGCTAGCGGGATTGGAGACCCAGTACTTC.

The chain combines TRBV11-2 with TRBJ1-5; tentative D call: TRBD1 (5 bases). Deletions cut 1 base from V and 6 bases from J, with 13 bases between. The germline CDR1 and CDR2 sequences are SGHAT and FQNNGV. This CDR3 has 15 residues. Here the CDR3 reads CASSLVSREGQPQHF. The CDR3 DNA sequence: TGTGCCAGCAGCTTAGTTAGCAGGGAAGGTCAGCCCCAGCATTTT.

The gene calls are TRBV27 and TRBJ2-7, with D tentatively TRBD1 or TRBD2 (5 bases each). V lost 3 bases and J lost 2, with 14 bases in between. This CDR3 is 15 amino acids long. Germline V lookup: CDR1 MNHEY, CDR2 SMNVEV (reference sequence). The CDR3 sequence: CASSLGVQGPYEQYF. The CDR3 region has the DNA TGTGCCAGCAGTTTGGGGGTCCAGGGCCCCTACGAGCAGTACTTC.